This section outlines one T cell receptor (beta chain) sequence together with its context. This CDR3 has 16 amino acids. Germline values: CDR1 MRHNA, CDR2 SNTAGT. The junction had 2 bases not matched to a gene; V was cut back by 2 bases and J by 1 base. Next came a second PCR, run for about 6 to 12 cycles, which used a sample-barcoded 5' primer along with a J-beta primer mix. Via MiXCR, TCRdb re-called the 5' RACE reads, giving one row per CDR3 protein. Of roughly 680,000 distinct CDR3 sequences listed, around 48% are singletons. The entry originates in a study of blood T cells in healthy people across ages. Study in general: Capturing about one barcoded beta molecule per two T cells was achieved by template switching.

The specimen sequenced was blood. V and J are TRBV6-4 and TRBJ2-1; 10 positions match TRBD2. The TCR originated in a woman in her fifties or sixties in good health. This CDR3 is CASSDRAGGSYNEQFF. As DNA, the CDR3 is TGTGCCAGCAGTGACAGAGCGGGAGGGTCCTACAATGAGCAGTTCTTC.